This is a list of T cell receptor beta chains from one sample in a study of blood T cell repertoires in COVID-19. TCRdb's table, derived via immunoSEQ multiplex PCR, lists solely in-frame clones and lacks some. The sample shows about 50,000 clones, around nine tenths of them seen only once. The sequencing input was peripheral blood. These receptors all come from a human donor in a cohort sampled during active COVID-19. Both conserved end residues are trimmed from each CDR3.

TRBV5-6	ASSQGTSGVYNEQF
TRBV5-5	ASSRSVTEQVYQETQY
TRBV18	ASSLREVVSGNTIY
TRBV27	ASSLYSGYNSPLH
TRBV24-1	ATSALTGSNYDLANTGELF
TRBV30	AWSPGQGSSPLH
TRBV11-1	ASSLTGGETYEQY
TRBV7-6	ASSLEGRGNNQPQH
TRBV4-1	ASSQDMRNNYGYT
TRBV5-4	ASSDDRGDYEQY
TRBV9	ASSLGPAGGGEQY
TRBV21-1	ASDLNGTPNTEAF
TRBV27	ASSLQEGYTGELF
TRBV4-1	ASSQDNGGTYEQY
TRBV19	ASASGGSSYEQY
TRBV18	ASSPAEWVNEKLF
TRBV11-2	ASSPRTSGSGLDTQY
TRBV18	ASRRGSANEKLF
TRBV5-8	ASSLPRGQPQH